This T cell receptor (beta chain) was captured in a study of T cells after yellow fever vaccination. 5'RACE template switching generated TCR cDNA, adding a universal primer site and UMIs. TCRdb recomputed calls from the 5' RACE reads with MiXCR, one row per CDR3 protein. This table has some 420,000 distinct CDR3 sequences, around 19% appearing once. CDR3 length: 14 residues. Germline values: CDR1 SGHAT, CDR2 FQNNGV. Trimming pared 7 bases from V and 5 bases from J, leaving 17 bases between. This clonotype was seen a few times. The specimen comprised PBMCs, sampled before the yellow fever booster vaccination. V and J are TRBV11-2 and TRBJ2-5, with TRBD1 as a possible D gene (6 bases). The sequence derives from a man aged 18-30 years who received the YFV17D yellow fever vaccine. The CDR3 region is CASTAPRGRETQYF. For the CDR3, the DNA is TGTGCCAGCACCGCCCCCAGGGGCAGGGAGACCCAGTACTTC. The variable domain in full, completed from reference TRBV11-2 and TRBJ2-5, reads EAGVAQSPRYKIIEKRQSVAFWCNPISGHATLYWYQQILGQGPKLLIQFQNNGVVDDSQLPKDRFSAERLKGVDSTLKIQPAKLEDSAVYLCASTAPRGRETQYFGPGTRLLVL.